A single TCR beta chain is shown here with its context. Antigen specificity is unknown. This specimen comes from a study of Ad26.COV2.S vaccination and SARS-CoV-2 variants. Study overall: Doses of Ad26.COV2.S were injected into muscle once or twice, 56 days apart.

Treatment noted: some 19 received Ad26.COV2.S at low or high dose, single or two shots; 5 received placebo; per-sample allocation not given. Specimens were obtained on day 63 following the first vaccine or placebo injection. This Boston cohort included adults aged 18-55 years. Expressing Wuhan-strain SARS-CoV-2 spike, an Ad26 vector served as the vaccine. Study-level findings and limits: Ad26.COV2.S recipients had broader spike-specific TCRs (P = 0.0014).

Looked up from germline, CDR1 is DFQATT and CDR2 is SNEGSKA (reference sequence). This CDR3 has 11 residues. Clones were sequenced by immunoSEQ multiplex PCR, and TCRdb holds only the in-frame ones, with some missing. The table lists around 310,000 clones, roughly 90% of them singletons. The sequenced sample was peripheral blood, obtained in a trial of Ad26.COV2.S vaccine versus placebo. This sequence originates from a person between 18 and 65 years old who received the Ad26.COV2.S COVID-19 vaccine or a placebo. The genes are TRBV20-1 and TRBJ1-2; D gene uncertain. CDR3 region: CRFLSLGGYTF. For the CDR3, the DNA is TGCAGATTCTTATCCCTCGGTGGCTACACCTTC.